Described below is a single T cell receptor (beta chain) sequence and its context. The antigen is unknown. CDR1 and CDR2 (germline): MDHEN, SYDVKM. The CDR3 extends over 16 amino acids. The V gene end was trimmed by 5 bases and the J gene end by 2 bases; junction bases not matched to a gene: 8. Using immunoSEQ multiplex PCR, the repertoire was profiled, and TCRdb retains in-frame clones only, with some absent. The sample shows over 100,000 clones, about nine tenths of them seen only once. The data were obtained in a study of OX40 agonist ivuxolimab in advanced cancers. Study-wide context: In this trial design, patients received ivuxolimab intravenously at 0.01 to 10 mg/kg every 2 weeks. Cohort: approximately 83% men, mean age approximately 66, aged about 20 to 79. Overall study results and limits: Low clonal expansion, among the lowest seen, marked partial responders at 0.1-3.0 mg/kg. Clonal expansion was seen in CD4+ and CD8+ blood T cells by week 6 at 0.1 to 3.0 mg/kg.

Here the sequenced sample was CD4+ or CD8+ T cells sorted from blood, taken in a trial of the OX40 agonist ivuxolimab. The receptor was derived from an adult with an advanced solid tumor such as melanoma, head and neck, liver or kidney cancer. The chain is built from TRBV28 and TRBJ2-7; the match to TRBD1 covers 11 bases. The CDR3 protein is CASSAPGQGATYEQYF. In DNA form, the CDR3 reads TGTGCCAGCAGTGCCCCCGGACAGGGGGCTACCTACGAGCAGTACTTC.